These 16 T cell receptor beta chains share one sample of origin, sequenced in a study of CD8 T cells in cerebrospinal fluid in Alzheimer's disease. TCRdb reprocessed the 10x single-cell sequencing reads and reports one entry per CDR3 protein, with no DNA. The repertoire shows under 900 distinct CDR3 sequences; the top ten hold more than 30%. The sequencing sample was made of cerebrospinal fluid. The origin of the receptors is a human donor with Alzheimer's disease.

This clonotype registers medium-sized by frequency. CDR3 protein: CSASAMVNGAVEQYF. This rearrangement joins TRBV20-1 to TRBJ2-7; lacking DNA, the TRBD1 call made by TCRdb goes unchecked. Germline CDR1 is DFQATT and CDR2 is SNEGSKA (reference sequence). The CDR3 covers 15 residues.

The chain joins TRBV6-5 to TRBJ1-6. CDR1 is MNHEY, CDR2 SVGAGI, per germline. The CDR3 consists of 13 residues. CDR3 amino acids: CASSSPPASPLHF.

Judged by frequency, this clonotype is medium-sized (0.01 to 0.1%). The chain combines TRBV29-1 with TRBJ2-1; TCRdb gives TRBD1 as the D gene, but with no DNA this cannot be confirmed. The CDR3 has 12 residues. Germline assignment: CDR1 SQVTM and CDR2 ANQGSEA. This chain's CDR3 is CSPQGPANEQFF.

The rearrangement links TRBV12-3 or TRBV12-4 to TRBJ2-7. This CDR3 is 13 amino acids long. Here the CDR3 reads CASREWSSYEQYF.

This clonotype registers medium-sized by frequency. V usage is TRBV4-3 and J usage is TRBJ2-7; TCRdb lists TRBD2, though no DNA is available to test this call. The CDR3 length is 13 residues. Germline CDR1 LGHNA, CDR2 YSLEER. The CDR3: CASSLVRAAEQYF.

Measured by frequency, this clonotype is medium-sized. The CDR3 sequence: CASSSGGRNEQFF. The rearrangement joins TRBV7-9 to TRBJ2-1. The germline gives CDR1 SEHNR, CDR2 FQNEAQ (reference sequence). This CDR3 is built from 13 residues.

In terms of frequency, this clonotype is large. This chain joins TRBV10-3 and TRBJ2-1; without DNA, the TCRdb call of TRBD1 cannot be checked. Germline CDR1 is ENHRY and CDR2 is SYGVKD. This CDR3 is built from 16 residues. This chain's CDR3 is CAISTDGGTDSDEQFF.

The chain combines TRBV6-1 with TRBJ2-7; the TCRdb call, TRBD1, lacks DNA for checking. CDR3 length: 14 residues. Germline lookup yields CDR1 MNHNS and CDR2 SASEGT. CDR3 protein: CASRRTGSSYEQYF.

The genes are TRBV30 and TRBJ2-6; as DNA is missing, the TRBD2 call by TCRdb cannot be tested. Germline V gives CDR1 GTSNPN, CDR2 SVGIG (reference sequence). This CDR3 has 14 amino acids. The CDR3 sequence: CAWAEGSGANVLTF.

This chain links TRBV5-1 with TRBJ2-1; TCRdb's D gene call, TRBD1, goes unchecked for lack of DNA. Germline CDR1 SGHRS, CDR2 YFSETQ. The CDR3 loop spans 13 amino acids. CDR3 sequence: CASSPTLGNEQFF.

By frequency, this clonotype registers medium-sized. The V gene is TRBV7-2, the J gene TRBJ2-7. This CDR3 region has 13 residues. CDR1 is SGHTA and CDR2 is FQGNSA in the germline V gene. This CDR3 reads CASSLGRGSEQYF.

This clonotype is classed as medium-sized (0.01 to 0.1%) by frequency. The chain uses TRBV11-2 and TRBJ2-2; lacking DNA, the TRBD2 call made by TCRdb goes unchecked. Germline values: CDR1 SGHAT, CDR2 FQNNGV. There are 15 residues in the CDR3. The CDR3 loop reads CASRSNSGSTGELFF. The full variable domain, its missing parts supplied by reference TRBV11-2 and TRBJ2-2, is EAGVAQSPRYKIIEKRQSVAFWCNPISGHATLYWYQQILGQGPKLLIQFQNNGVVDDSQLPKDRFSAERLKGVDSTLKIQPAKLEDSAVYLCASRSNSGSTGELFFGEGSRLTVL.

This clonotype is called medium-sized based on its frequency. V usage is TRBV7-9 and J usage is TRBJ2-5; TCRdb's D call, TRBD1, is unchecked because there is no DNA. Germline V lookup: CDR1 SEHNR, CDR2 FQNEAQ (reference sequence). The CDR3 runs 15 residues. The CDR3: CASSRPGQARGDQYF.

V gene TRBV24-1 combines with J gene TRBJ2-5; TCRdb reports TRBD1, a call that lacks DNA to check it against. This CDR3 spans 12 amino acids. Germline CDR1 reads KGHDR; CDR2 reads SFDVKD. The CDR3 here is CATGTDLGTQYF.

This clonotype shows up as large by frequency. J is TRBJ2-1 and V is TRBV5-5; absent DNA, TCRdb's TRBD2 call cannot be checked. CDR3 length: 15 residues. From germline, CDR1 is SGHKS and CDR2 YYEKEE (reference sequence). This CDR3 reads CASSDPGGRNNEQFF.

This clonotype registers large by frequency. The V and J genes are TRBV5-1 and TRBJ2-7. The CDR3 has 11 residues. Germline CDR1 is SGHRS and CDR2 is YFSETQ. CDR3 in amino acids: CASSLGNEQYF.